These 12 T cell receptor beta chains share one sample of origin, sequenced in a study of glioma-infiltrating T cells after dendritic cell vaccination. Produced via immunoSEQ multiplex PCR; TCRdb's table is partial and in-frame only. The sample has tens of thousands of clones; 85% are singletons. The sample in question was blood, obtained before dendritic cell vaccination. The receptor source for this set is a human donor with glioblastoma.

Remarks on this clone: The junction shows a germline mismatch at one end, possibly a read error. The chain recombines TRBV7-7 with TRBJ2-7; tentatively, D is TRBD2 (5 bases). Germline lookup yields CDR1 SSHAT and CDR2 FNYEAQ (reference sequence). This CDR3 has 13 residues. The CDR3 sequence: CASSQDSSYEQYF. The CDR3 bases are TGTGCTAGCAGCCAGGACTCCTCCTACGAGCAGTACTTC.

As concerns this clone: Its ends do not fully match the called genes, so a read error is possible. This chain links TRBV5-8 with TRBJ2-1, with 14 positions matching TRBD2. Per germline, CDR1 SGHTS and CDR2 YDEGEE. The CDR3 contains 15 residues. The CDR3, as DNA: TGTGCCAGCAGTTTGGGACTAGCGGGAGTCCATGAGCAGTTCTTC. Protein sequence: CASSLGLAGVHEQFF.

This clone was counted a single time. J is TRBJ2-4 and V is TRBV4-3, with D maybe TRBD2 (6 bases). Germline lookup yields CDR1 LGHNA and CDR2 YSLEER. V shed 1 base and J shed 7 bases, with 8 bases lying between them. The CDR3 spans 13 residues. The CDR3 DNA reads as TGCGCCAGCAGCCAAGGGGACTCGAACATTCAGTACTTC. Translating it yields CASSQGDSNIQYF.

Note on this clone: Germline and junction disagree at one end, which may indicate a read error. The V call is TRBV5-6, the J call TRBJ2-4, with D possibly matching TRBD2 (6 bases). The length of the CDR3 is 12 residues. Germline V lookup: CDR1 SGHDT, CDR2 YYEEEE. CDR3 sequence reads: CASSSGLPIIDF. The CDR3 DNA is TGTGCCAGCAGCTCGGGACTCCCTATCATTGACTTC.

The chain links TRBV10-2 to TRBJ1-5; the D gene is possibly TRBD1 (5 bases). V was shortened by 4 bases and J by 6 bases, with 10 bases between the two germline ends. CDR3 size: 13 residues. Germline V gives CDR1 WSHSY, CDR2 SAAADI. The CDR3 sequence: CASSGAGPQPQHF. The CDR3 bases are TGCGCCAGCAGTGGGGCAGGGCCTCAGCCCCAGCATTTT.

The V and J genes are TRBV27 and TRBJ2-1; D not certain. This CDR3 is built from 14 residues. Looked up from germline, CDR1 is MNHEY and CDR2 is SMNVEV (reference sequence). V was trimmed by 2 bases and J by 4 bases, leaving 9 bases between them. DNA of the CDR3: TGTGCCAGCAGTTTAAACGGCGGTTACAATGAGCAGTTCTTC. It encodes CASSLNGGYNEQFF.

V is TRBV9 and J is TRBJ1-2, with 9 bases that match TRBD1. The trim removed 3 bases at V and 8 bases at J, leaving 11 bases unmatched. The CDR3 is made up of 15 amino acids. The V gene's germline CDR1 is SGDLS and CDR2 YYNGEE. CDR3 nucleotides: TGTGCCAGCAGCGGAAGCCCACAGGGGGCAGAAGGCTACACCTTC. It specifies CASSGSPQGAEGYTF.

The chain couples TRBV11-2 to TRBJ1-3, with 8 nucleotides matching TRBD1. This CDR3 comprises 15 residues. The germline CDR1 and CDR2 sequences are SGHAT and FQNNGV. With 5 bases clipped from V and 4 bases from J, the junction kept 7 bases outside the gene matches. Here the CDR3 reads CASSPRRGQGNTIYF. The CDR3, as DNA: TGTGCCAGCAGCCCTCGCAGGGGGCAAGGAAACACCATATATTTT.

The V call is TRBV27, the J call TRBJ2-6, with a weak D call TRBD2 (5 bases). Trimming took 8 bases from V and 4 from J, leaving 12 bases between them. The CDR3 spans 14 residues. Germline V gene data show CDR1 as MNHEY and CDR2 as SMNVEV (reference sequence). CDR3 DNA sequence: TGTGCCAGCTCGGGGAACCGGGGGGCCAACGTCCTGACTTTC. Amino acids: CASSGNRGANVLTF.

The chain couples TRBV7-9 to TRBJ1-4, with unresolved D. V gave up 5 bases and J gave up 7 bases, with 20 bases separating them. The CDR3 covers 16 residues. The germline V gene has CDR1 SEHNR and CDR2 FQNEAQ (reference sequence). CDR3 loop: CASSPGNRSVGEKLFF. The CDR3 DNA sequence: TGTGCCAGCAGCCCCGGGAACAGATCAGTGGGTGAAAAACTGTTTTTT.

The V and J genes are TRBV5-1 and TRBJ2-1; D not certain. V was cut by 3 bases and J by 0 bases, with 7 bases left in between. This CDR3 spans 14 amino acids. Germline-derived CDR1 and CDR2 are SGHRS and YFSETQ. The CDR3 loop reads CASSSDISYNEQFF. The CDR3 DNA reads TGCGCCAGCAGCTCAGACATCTCCTACAATGAGCAGTTCTTC.

As DNA, the CDR3 is TGCGCCAGCAGCGCCCGCCGGGACAGGGTGGACACTGAAGCTTTCTTT. Its protein is CASSARRDRVDTEAFF. This rearrangement joins TRBV5-1 to TRBJ1-1, with TRBD1 matching 9 bases. Germline values: CDR1 SGHRS, CDR2 YFSETQ. The J segment lost 3 bases and the V segment lost 4 bases, leaving 10 bases of the junction unmatched. The CDR3 loop spans 16 amino acids.